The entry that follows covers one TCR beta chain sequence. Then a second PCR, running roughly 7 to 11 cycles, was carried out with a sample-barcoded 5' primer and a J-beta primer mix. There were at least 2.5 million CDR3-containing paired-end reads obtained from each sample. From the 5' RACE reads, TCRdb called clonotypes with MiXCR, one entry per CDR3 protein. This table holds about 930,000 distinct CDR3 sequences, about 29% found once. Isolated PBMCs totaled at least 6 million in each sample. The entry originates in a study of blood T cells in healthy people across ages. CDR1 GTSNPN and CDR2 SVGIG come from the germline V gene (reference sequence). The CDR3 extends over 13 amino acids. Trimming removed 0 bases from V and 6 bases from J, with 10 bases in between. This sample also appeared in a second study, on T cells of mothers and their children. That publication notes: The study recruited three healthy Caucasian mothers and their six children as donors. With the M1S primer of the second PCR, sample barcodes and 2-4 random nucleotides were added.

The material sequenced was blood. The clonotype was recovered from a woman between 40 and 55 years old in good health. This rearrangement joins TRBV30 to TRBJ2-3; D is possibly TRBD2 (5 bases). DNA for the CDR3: TGTGCCTGGAGTGTACGACGAGGGGATACGCAGTATTTT. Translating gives CAWSVRRGDTQYF.